This T cell receptor beta chain was recovered during a study of CD8 T cells in Susac syndrome. This clonotype was recorded once. Germline V gene data show CDR1 as SGHRS and CDR2 as YFSETQ. V trimming: 0 bases; J trimming: 5 bases; junction bases outside the gene matches: 6. The CDR3 covers 16 residues. CD8+ and CD4+ T cells were negatively isolated; TEMRA cells were FACS-enriched. The RNA, about 0.5 to 1 ug, was put through reverse transcription using random hexamers. Amplification of TCR beta CDR3 across 54 Vbeta and 13 Jbeta was performed with immunoSEQ multiplex PCR. TCRdb recomputed calls from the immunoSEQ multiplex PCR reads with MiXCR, one row per CDR3 protein. The data show around 200,000 distinct CDR3 sequences, around 95% seen once.

The sequencing input was CD4+ T cells from PBMCs. This chain connects TRBV5-1 to TRBJ2-1, with 9 bases that match TRBD2. This receptor was identified in a human donor with multiple sclerosis. Here the CDR3 DNA reads TGCGCCAGCAGCTTGGGACTAGCGGCTGGGGACAATGAGCAGTTCTTC. Protein sequence: CASSLGLAAGDNEQFF. Drawing the rest from reference TRBV5-1 and TRBJ2-1, the complete variable domain is KAGVTQTPRYLIKTRGQQVTLSCSPISGHRSVSWYQQTPGQGLQFLFEYFSETQRNKGNFPGRFSGRQFSNSRSEMNVSTLELGDSALYLCASSLGLAAGDNEQFFGPGTRLTVL.